This note documents a single T cell receptor beta chain sequence. This entry comes from a study of blood T cell repertoires in COVID-19. Original analysis: Reference gene primer amplification yielded estimated nucleated cell counts. The protocol was immunoSEQ multiplex PCR, while the TCRdb copy is restricted to in-frame clones and leaves out a portion. Clone size and V and J calls were adopted from that table, with D and trimming inferred from the DNA. Of about 190,000 clones listed, around 83% were seen once; the top ten hold around 6.1%. Germline V gene lookup returns CDR1 SGDLS and CDR2 YYNGEE. This CDR3 comprises 12 residues. The V end lost 5 bases, the J end lost 2 bases, and 8 bases lay between the germline ends.

The rearrangement links TRBV9 to TRBJ2-7; D might be TRBD2 (5 bases). This receptor was obtained from a woman aged 35 to 49 with acute or convalescent COVID-19. The sequenced material came from peripheral blood. The chain's CDR3 is CASSPGAYEQYF. CDR3 coding DNA: TGTGCCAGCAGTCCCGGGGCCTACGAGCAGTACTTC.